This passage covers 20 T cell receptor beta chains from one sample sequenced in a study of TET2 disruption in CD19-targeted CAR T cells. Measured with immunoSEQ multiplex PCR; TCRdb has only the in-frame clones, and not every one. The table lists fewer than 30,000 clones, with more than 1.5% in the top ten. Which antigens these TCRs recognize remains unknown. The sample's treatment: autologous CTL019 cells: CD19 CAR with 4-1BB and CD3 zeta domains. This sample comprised CD8- CAR+ T cells sorted from cultured blood T cells, obtained for CD19 CAR T cell therapy. The sample's subset: CD8-negative CAR-positive T cells from the infusion product. Receptors originate from a man in his 70s with chronic lymphocytic leukemia.

A remark on this clone: The read finishes 3 residues shy of the CDR3 end, and the germline J gene is used to complete it. The J gene is TRBJ1-2, the V gene TRBV2; unclear D gene. The V gene's germline CDR1 is SNHLY and CDR2 FYNNEI. The CDR3 consists of 13 residues. Incomplete CDR3 DNA: TGTGCCAGCATGCGGGAGGCGTCCTACGAC. Translating it yields CASMREASYD. The complete CDR3 reads CASMREASYDYTF.

The CDR3 DNA, read in part, is TGTGCCAGCAGCAGAGGCGGGACTAGCGGGAAAGAGACG. It codes for CASSRGGTSGKET. The full CDR3 reads CASSRGGTSGKETQYF. This rearrangement joins TRBV9 to TRBJ2-3; TRBD2 matches at 13 bases. The sequenced fragment ends 3 residues before the CDR3 boundary, so the rest is inferred from the germline J gene. This CDR3 contains 16 residues. Germline V lookup: CDR1 SGDLS, CDR2 YYNGEE. The entire variable domain, with the rest obtained from reference TRBV9 and TRBJ2-3, is as follows: DSGVTQTPKHLITATGQRVTLRCSPRSGDLSVYWYQQSLDQGLQFLIQYYNGEERAKGNILERFSAQQFPDLHSELNLSSLELGDSALYFCASSRGGTSGKETQYFGPGTRLTVL.

According to its frequency, this clone is medium-sized. The sequenced part of the CDR3 DNA is TGCGCCAGCAGCTTGAATTCGGGACAGGGGGCAACCGGGGAG. Its translation is CASSLNSGQGATGE. Given in full, the CDR3 is CASSLNSGQGATGELFF. The V and J genes are TRBV5-1 and TRBJ2-2, with 12 bases aligning to TRBD1. The CDR3 is cut off 3 residues early in the read; its end comes from the germline J gene. This CDR3 region has 17 residues. V dropped 1 base and J dropped 5; count of bases not matched to a gene: 6. Looked up from germline, CDR1 is SGHRS and CDR2 is YFSETQ.

With regard to this clone: The read is 3 residues too short to cover the CDR3 end, so that end is filled in from the germline J gene. Other DNA sequences of this sample code for an identical CDR3. The rearrangement joins TRBV10-3 to TRBJ1-2; D gene ambiguous. V was cut by 2 bases and J by 7 bases, with 14 bases left in between. Germline CDR1 reads ENHRY; CDR2 reads SYGVKD. This CDR3 region has 14 residues. The CDR3 reads CAISEEGPDRGYTF. Partial CDR3 DNA: TGTGCCATCAGTGAGGAGGGCCCTGATCGTGGC.

Comments on this clone: Read coverage stops 3 residues before the CDR3 terminus; the germline J gene supplies the remainder. The genes are TRBV5-1 and TRBJ2-6; the D is unclear. The CDR3 has 15 amino acids. Germline V gene sequence: CDR1 SGHRS, CDR2 YFSETQ. V lost 1 base and J 0 bases, leaving 5 bases between the germline ends. CDR3 residues: CASSLRSSGANVLTF. Partial CDR3 DNA: TGCGCCAGCAGCTTGAGGTCCTCTGGGGCCAACGTC. The variable domain in full, with the rest retrieved from reference TRBV5-1 and TRBJ2-6, is KAGVTQTPRYLIKTRGQQVTLSCSPISGHRSVSWYQQTPGQGLQFLFEYFSETQRNKGNFPGRFSGRQFSNSRSEMNVSTLELGDSALYLCASSLRSSGANVLTFGAGSRLTVL.

To note about this clone: Sequencing ends 3 residues short of the CDR3 end; the germline J gene provides the rest. The chain couples TRBV5-1 to TRBJ2-4; 10 nucleotides match TRBD1. CDR1 and CDR2 from the germline V gene are SGHRS and YFSETQ. The CDR3 consists of 18 residues. Partial CDR3 DNA: TGCGCCAGCAGCTTGCACCCCCGGGACAGGGGAGGCAATCAGCCT. Translating gives CASSLHPRDRGGNQP. The full CDR3 sequence reads CASSLHPRDRGGNQPQYF.

The CDR3 DNA, read in part, is TGTGCCAGCAGTGGGACAGGGGGAACTCAGCCC. Amino acids: CASSGTGGTQP. The entire CDR3 protein is CASSGTGGTQPQHF. The chain carries TRBV6-1 and TRBJ1-5; 10 nucleotides match TRBD1. The CDR3 end falls 3 residues outside the read, so it is completed with the germline J gene. Trimming took 4 bases from V and 6 from J; bases not matched to a gene: 3. CDR1 and CDR2 (germline): MNHNS, SASEGT. The CDR3 runs 14 residues.

As concerns this clone: The CDR3 is cut off 3 residues early in the read; its end comes from the germline J gene. The chain combines TRBV7-9 with TRBJ2-4, with 7 bases that match TRBD1. The CDR3 has 14 amino acids. The germline V gene encodes CDR1 SEHNR and CDR2 FQNEAQ (reference sequence). CDR3 amino acids: CASSLGQGVGGQYF. The DNA read from the CDR3 is TGTGCCAGCAGCTTAGGACAGGGAGTCGGTGGT. Full variable domain (missing parts from reference TRBV7-9 and TRBJ2-4): DTGVSQNPRHKITKRGQNVTFRCDPISEHNRLYWYRQTLGQGPEFLTYFQNEAQLEKSRLLSDRFSAERPKGSFSTLEIQRTEQGDSAMYLCASSLGQGVGGQYFGAGTRLSVL.

Comment on this clone: The missing CDR3 end, 3 residues past where the read stops, is filled in from the germline J gene. This sequence joins TRBV20-1 and TRBJ2-7; 8 positions match TRBD1. V was clipped by 4 bases and J by 1 base; unmatched bases: 6. Germline assignment: CDR1 DFQATT and CDR2 SNEGSKA (reference sequence). CDR3 length: 14 residues. CDR3 residues: CSATGTGNSYEQYF. Incomplete CDR3 DNA: TGCAGTGCTACCGGGACAGGCAATTCCTACGAG.

Concerning this clone: Coverage ceases 3 residues before the CDR3 finishes, and the germline J gene fills in the end. This rearrangement joins TRBV12-3 or TRBV12-4 to TRBJ1-3; D remains ambiguous. This CDR3 spans 12 amino acids. V was pared by 3 bases and J by 3 bases, with 3 bases between. The CDR3 sequence is CASSFGGNTIYF. The covered CDR3 bases are TGTGCCAGCAGTTTCGGTGGAAACACC.

On this clone: The read stops 3 residues short of the end of the CDR3; the missing end is completed from the germline J gene. This chain uses TRBV2 with TRBJ1-2; 7 bases align to TRBD1. The CDR3 loop spans 15 amino acids. CDR1 is SNHLY, CDR2 FYNNEI, per germline. CDR3 DNA (partial): TGTGCCAGCACCCAAAGGGGAGGGGGCCGGAATACC. Its translation is CASTQRGGGRNT. The whole CDR3 protein reads CASTQRGGGRNTYTF.

Details on this clone: The limits of the CDR3 on the DNA are not certain, so only TCRdb's listed CDR3 is given. The chain joins TRBV2 to TRBJ1-2; TRBD1, as called in the table, went unchecked against the DNA. Germline CDR1 reads SNHLY; CDR2 reads FYNNEI. The CDR3 length equals 14 residues, ends included. This CDR3 is CASSILEGTDTYTF.

Note on this clone: Read coverage stops 3 residues before the CDR3 terminus; the germline J gene supplies the remainder. V gene TRBV5-1 combines with J gene TRBJ1-1; D call uncertain. The CDR3 totals 12 residues. Per germline, CDR1 SGHRS and CDR2 YFSETQ. The germline V and J ends were trimmed by 7 bases and 1 base, with 8 bases remaining between them. CDR3 amino acids: CASRLSNTEAFF. Incomplete CDR3 DNA: TGCGCCAGCCGGTTATCGAACACTGAA.

Concerning this clone: The CDR3 is cut off 3 residues early in the read; its end comes from the germline J gene. The rearrangement joins TRBV20-1 to TRBJ2-2, with D perhaps TRBD1 or TRBD2 (6 bases each). The germline V gene encodes CDR1 DFQATT and CDR2 SNEGSKA (reference sequence). This CDR3 has 15 residues. The V and J ends lost 5 bases and 4 bases respectively, with 17 bases between them. CDR3 DNA, as far as it was read: TGCAGTGCTGGACCCGGTGGAGGGGGCACCGGGGAG. It codes for CSAGPGGGGTGE. The entire CDR3 reads CSAGPGGGGTGELFF.

A word on this clone: The read is 3 residues too short to cover the CDR3 end, so that end is filled in from the germline J gene. The chain links TRBV7-8 to TRBJ2-5, with D possibly TRBD2 on 6 matching bases. Germline V CDR1 and CDR2: SGHVS, FQNEAQ. This CDR3 comprises 16 residues. The ends were cut back, 0 bases at V and 1 base at J, with 12 bases in the middle. CDR3: CASSLAMGGTQETQYF. CDR3 DNA (partial): TGTGCCAGCAGCTTAGCAATGGGGGGAACCCAAGAGACC.

Remarks on this clone: The read finishes 3 residues shy of the CDR3 end, and the germline J gene is used to complete it. Within the sample, other DNA sequences also encode this same CDR3. The chain combines TRBV30 with TRBJ1-2; tentatively, D is TRBD1 (5 bases). Per the germline V gene, CDR1 is GTSNPN and CDR2 is SVGIG (reference sequence). This CDR3 has 12 amino acids. CDR3 in amino acids: CAWSTYRRGYTF. CDR3 bases read: TGTGCCTGGAGTACGTATAGGAGGGGT.

Turning to this clone: The read ends 3 residues shy of where the CDR3 ends; the end is completed using the germline J gene. The J gene is TRBJ1-4, the V gene TRBV5-4; no firm D call. CDR3 length: 16 residues. Trimming stripped 2 bases from V and 4 bases from J, with 15 bases between. Looked up from germline, CDR1 is SGHNT and CDR2 is YYREEE (reference sequence). Here the CDR3 reads CASSFGGLKDNEKLFF. CDR3 bases read: TGTGCCAGCAGCTTCGGCGGACTGAAGGATAATGAAAAA.

A note on this clone: The read falls 3 residues short of the CDR3 end, and the missing part is taken from the germline J gene. The chain has TRBV23-1 and TRBJ1-5; D is possibly TRBD1 (6 bases). TRBV23-1 is an open reading frame, and its role is uncertain. There are 18 residues in the CDR3. V lost 0 bases and J lost 2, with 17 bases in between. CDR3 amino acids: CASSQSWRRGRGNQPQHF. The CDR3 DNA, read in part, is TGCGCCAGCAGTCAATCATGGCGCAGGGGTAGGGGCAATCAGCCC.

In regard to this clone: The read falls 3 residues short of the CDR3 end, and the missing part is taken from the germline J gene. The chain links TRBV5-5 to TRBJ2-4, with 9 bases that match TRBD1. The CDR3 runs to 15 residues. Germline V CDR1 and CDR2: SGHKS, YYEKEE (reference sequence). The CDR3 bases that were read are TGTGCCAGCAGCGGCGACAGGGGGGGCAATCAGCCT. Protein: CASSGDRGGNQP. The complete CDR3 reads CASSGDRGGNQPQYF.

To note about this clone: The read stops 3 residues short of the end of the CDR3; the missing end is completed from the germline J gene. J is TRBJ2-4 and V is TRBV5-4, with a possible D match to TRBD1 (6 bases). The CDR3 sequence is 15 residues long. Germline V gene data show CDR1 as SGHNT and CDR2 as YYREEE (reference sequence). The CDR3 bases that were read are TGTGCCAGCAGCTTCTTAAGTGGACAGCAAGAGACT. Its translation is CASSFLSGQQET. The CDR3 reads in full as CASSFLSGQQETQYF.